The subject of this entry is one T cell receptor (beta chain). The antigen is undetermined. Reverse transcribing all isolated RNA meant expressed TCRB transcripts were sequenced. The read count averaged around 3.5 million across naive, central memory and regulatory T cell samples. Sequencing used immunoSEQ multiplex PCR; TCRdb keeps in-frame clones, though not all of them. The table includes some 330,000 clones, roughly an eighth detected once. This entry is derived from a study of beta chain features in type 1 diabetes. Naive, central memory, regulatory and stem cell-like memory cells within the CD4+ compartment were sorted using CD45RO/CCR7/CD25/CD127/CD95/CD27. V lost 5 bases, J lost 2 bases, and 4 bases stayed unmatched. The CDR3 consists of 15 residues. Per the germline V gene, CDR1 is MNHEY and CDR2 is SVGAGI. General study findings and limits: High TCR expression in some cells could lead to their over-representation in cDNA sequencing. Moderately but significantly shorter TCRB CDR3s were found in Type 1 diabetes patients in all four CD4+ subsets.

The material sequenced was naive CD4+ T cells from blood. The V and J genes are TRBV6-5 and TRBJ1-5; TRBD1 matches 9 bases. The source of this sequence is a woman aged 18-29 years with type 1 diabetes. CDR3 bases: TGTGCCAGCAGTAAACAGGGGGCTGGCAATCAGCCCCAGCATTTT. Translated, it gives CASSKQGAGNQPQHF.